Shown below are 26 T cell receptor beta chains from a single sample sequenced in a study of shared clonotypes between healthy human individuals. The method was immunoSEQ multiplex PCR; TCRdb's version includes in-frame clones alone and lacks a portion of them. The sample holds roughly 2 million clones, 90% to 97% seen once. The material sequenced was naive CD4+ T cells sorted from blood. Regarding subset: CD45RA+ positively selected. Source of these receptors: a man aged 18 to 30 in good health.

V and J are TRBV5-4 and TRBJ1-3; a weak D match, TRBD1 (5 bases). The V end lost 0 bases, the J end lost 8 bases, and 15 bases lay between the germline ends. The CDR3 runs to 15 residues. The V gene's germline CDR1 is SGHNT and CDR2 YYREEE (reference sequence). In DNA, the CDR3 is TGTGCCAGCAGCTTGGGCGGGACCCGAGGGGACACCATATATTTT. Protein: CASSLGGTRGDTIYF.

J is TRBJ1-1 and V is TRBV7-9; TRBD1 matches at 10 bases. The CDR3 runs to 15 residues. Germline values: CDR1 SEHNR, CDR2 FQNEAQ (reference sequence). J gave up 6 bases and V 5 bases, and 9 bases lay outside the gene matches. The CDR3 sequence is CASSGPGTGVSEAFF. The DNA for the CDR3 is TGTGCCAGCAGCGGACCCGGGACAGGGGTCTCTGAAGCTTTCTTT.

The chain has TRBV9 and TRBJ2-5; D not certain. The CDR3 runs 15 residues. Germline V gene lookup returns CDR1 SGDLS and CDR2 YYNGEE. Trimming removed 1 base from V and 1 base from J, with 11 bases in between. The CDR3 spells CASSVSSLVQETQYF. The CDR3, as DNA: TGTGCCAGCAGCGTAAGTTCACTGGTCCAAGAGACCCAGTACTTC.

The chain joins TRBV15 to TRBJ2-2; 10 bases fit TRBD2. V lost 6 bases and J lost 4; bases outside the gene matches: 5. CDR3 length equals 15 residues. CDR1 is LNHNV and CDR2 is YYDKDF in the germline V gene (reference sequence). The CDR3 DNA reads TGTGCCACCAGAAGTAGCGGGGGGCTCACCGGGGAGCTGTTTTTT. Translation: CATRSSGGLTGELFF.

The CDR3 DNA reads as TGTGCCAGCAGCGACCGGGTCCCCTATAATTCACCCCTCCACTTT. Protein: CASSDRVPYNSPLHF. This chain links TRBV7-2 with TRBJ1-6; D is uncertain. Germline V CDR1 and CDR2: SGHTA, FQGNSA. V dropped 5 bases and J dropped 2 bases, with 10 bases sitting between them. This CDR3 has 15 amino acids. Together with reference TRBV7-2 and TRBJ1-6, the CDR3 gives the full variable domain: GAGVSQSPSNKVTEKGKDVELRCDPISGHTALYWYRQSLGQGLEFLIYFQGNSAPDKSGLPSDRFSAERTGGSVSTLTIQRTQQEDSAVYLCASSDRVPYNSPLHFGNGTRLTVT.

This clone was detected only once. This sequence joins TRBV30 and TRBJ2-1; possibly TRBD2 for D (7 bases). CDR3 size: 14 residues. V lost 2 bases and J lost 5, with 13 bases in between. Germline V CDR1 and CDR2: GTSNPN, SVGIG (reference sequence). The CDR3 is CAWSRGGNHNEQFF. CDR3 bases: TGTGCCTGGAGTAGGGGGGGAAACCACAATGAGCAGTTCTTC.

This chain joins TRBV6-4 and TRBJ2-3; D uncertain. The CDR3 consists of 14 residues. Trimming left V 6 bases short and J 0 bases short, with 10 bases between. Germline CDR1 MRHNA, CDR2 SNTAGT. CDR3 residues: CASRPTRSTDTQYF. The CDR3 bases are TGTGCCAGCAGACCAACAAGAAGCACAGATACGCAGTATTTT.

The CDR3 spells CASSQELYYEQYF. The CDR3 DNA reads as TGCGCCAGCAGCCAAGAACTGTACTACGAGCAGTACTTC. The chain recombines TRBV4-1 with TRBJ2-7; D gene ambiguous. This CDR3 region has 13 residues. The ends were cut back, 0 bases at V and 3 bases at J, with 6 bases in the middle. In germline, CDR1 is MGHRA, CDR2 YSYEKL.

This clone was picked up one time. The chain employs TRBV18 and TRBJ2-7, with D perhaps TRBD2 (6 bases). CDR3 length: 15 amino acids. CDR1 and CDR2 from the germline V gene are KGHSH and LQKENI. V lost 4 bases and J lost 2, with 15 bases in between. The DNA for the CDR3 is TGTGCCAGCTCACTAAATTCGGGACTCACCTACGAGCAGTACTTC. This gives the protein CASSLNSGLTYEQYF.

The V and J genes are TRBV30 and TRBJ1-6; possible D gene TRBD1, 6 bases. The CDR3 contains 18 residues. V lost 3 bases, J lost 9 bases, and 27 bases lay in between. CDR1 is GTSNPN and CDR2 is SVGIG in the germline V gene (reference sequence). In DNA, the CDR3 is TGTGCCTGGAGCTCCGAAAGAAACACAGGGTGGACCACTTCACCCCTCCACTTT. This codes for CAWSSERNTGWTTSPLHF.

The V call is TRBV5-6, the J call TRBJ2-5; no reliable D call. The V gene's germline CDR1 is SGHDT and CDR2 YYEEEE. V lost 3 bases, J lost 5 bases, and 5 bases lay in between. This CDR3 region has 11 residues. The CDR3 DNA sequence: TGTGCCAGCAGCTCTGTGGAGACCCAGTACTTC. This codes for CASSSVETQYF.

Concerning this clone itself: Other nucleotide sequences from this sample produce the same CDR3. The chain has TRBV28 and TRBJ2-7; weak D call: TRBD1 (5 bases). This CDR3 has 11 residues. V shed 6 bases and J shed 4 bases, with 7 bases lying between them. Germline V lookup: CDR1 MDHEN, CDR2 SYDVKM. The CDR3 region has the DNA TGTGCCAGCAGCCAGGGATACGAGCAGTACTTC. Translating gives CASSQGYEQYF.

The chain joins TRBV12-2 to TRBJ1-5. TRBV12-2 is marked as a pseudogene. This CDR3 has 19 amino acids. The CDR3 DNA follows: TGTGCAAGTCGTCTTTTGGATATATGGGAGATTCATAGCAATCAGCCCCAGCATTTT. Protein product: CASRLLDIWEIHSNQPQHF.

This chain uses TRBV5-1 with TRBJ2-5; 7 bases match TRBD1. Germline assignment: CDR1 SGHRS and CDR2 YFSETQ. With 4 bases clipped from V and 0 bases from J, the junction kept 3 bases outside the gene matches. This CDR3 is built from 14 residues. CDR3 sequence reads: CASSTGQNQETQYF. The CDR3 DNA sequence: TGCGCCAGCAGCACGGGACAGAACCAAGAGACCCAGTACTTC.

The gene calls are TRBV28 and TRBJ1-1, with 9 bases that match TRBD1. After removal of 2 bases from V and 7 bases from J, the junction contained 2 bases not matched to a gene. This CDR3 contains 13 residues. Germline V gene lookup returns CDR1 MDHEN and CDR2 SYDVKM. Here the CDR3 DNA reads TGTGCCAGCAGTTTAGGACAGGGGCTTGAAGCTTTCTTT. Translated: CASSLGQGLEAFF.

The chain employs TRBV19 and TRBJ2-4, with D possibly being TRBD2 (5 bases). CDR1 is LNHDA, CDR2 SQIVND, per germline (reference sequence). The length of the CDR3 is 13 residues. V was pared by 1 base and J by 5 bases, with 6 bases between. CDR3 nucleotide sequence: TGTGCCAGTAGTATAGGGCGGGAAAACATTCAGTACTTC. Translation gives CASSIGRENIQYF.

Concerning this clone itself: The same CDR3 also results from other DNA sequences found in this sample. The genes are TRBV5-1 and TRBJ2-7, with D possibly TRBD2 on 5 matching bases. CDR1 and CDR2 from the germline V gene are SGHRS and YFSETQ. V lost 4 bases and J 3 bases, leaving 8 bases between the germline ends. The CDR3 extends over 12 amino acids. The CDR3 is CASSLEGYEQYF. In DNA, the CDR3 is TGCGCCAGCAGCCTTGAGGGCTACGAGCAGTACTTC.

The chain links TRBV5-1 to TRBJ2-3, with D perhaps matching TRBD2 (6 bases). Germline CDR1 reads SGHRS; CDR2 reads YFSETQ. This CDR3 has 15 amino acids. V lost 4 bases and J lost 0, with 12 bases in between. DNA for the CDR3: TGCGCCAGCAGCCAAGGACTACCCAGCACAGATACGCAGTATTTT. Its translation is CASSQGLPSTDTQYF.

The CDR3 region has the DNA TGTGCCAGCAGCCGAGTCCTCCCAGAGACCCAGTACTTC. The encoded protein is CASSRVLPETQYF. The chain recombines TRBV4-2 with TRBJ2-5, with D unresolved. This CDR3 region has 13 residues. Per germline, CDR1 LGHNA and CDR2 YNFKEQ. V was shortened by 4 bases and J by 4 bases, with 10 bases between the two germline ends.

This clone came up a few times. This rearrangement joins TRBV19 to TRBJ1-5; D is undetermined. Trimming shortened V by 6 bases and J by 3 bases, and 9 bases separated the two germline ends. Germline CDR1 LNHDA, CDR2 SQIVND (reference sequence). This CDR3 has 13 amino acids. CDR3 in amino acids: CASRVSLNQPQHF. The CDR3 DNA reads TGTGCCAGTAGGGTCAGCCTCAATCAGCCCCAGCATTTT.

V gene TRBV6-5 combines with J gene TRBJ2-1; 7 nucleotides agree with TRBD1. In germline, CDR1 is MNHEY, CDR2 SVGAGI. The CDR3 runs to 15 residues. V shed 0 bases, J shed 9 bases, and the junction held 8 bases outside the gene matches. The CDR3 here is CASSYSTGIGIEQFF. CDR3 DNA sequence: TGTGCCAGCAGTTACTCGACAGGGATAGGAATTGAGCAGTTCTTC.

The rearrangement joins TRBV7-9 to TRBJ1-2; 8 positions match TRBD1. The CDR3 totals 15 residues. Germline V gene data show CDR1 as SEHNR and CDR2 as FQNEAQ (reference sequence). J lost 4 bases, V lost 0 bases, and 4 bases had no gene match. As DNA, the CDR3 is TGTGCCAGCAGCTTAGCGCTTACAGGGGGCTATGGCTACACCTTC. Translated: CASSLALTGGYGYTF.

The chain has TRBV9 and TRBJ2-7; tentatively, D is TRBD2 (5 bases). With 1 base removed from V and 6 bases from J, the gap between germline ends came to 14 bases. Germline CDR1 SGDLS, CDR2 YYNGEE. The CDR3 runs 14 residues. CDR3 sequence: CASSVFPGWVEQYF. DNA of the CDR3: TGTGCCAGCAGCGTATTCCCGGGGTGGGTCGAGCAGTACTTC.

This clone was seen a single time. Here the CDR3 reads CASSLGTGSNEQFF. The CDR3 DNA reads TGTGCCAGCAGTCTCGGGACAGGGAGTAATGAGCAGTTCTTC. The V and J genes are TRBV27 and TRBJ2-1; 9 bases are shared with TRBD1. V was pared by 5 bases and J by 7 bases, with 6 bases of the junction left unmatched. CDR3 length: 14 residues. The germline V gene encodes CDR1 MNHEY and CDR2 SMNVEV (reference sequence).

The rearrangement uses TRBV6-1 and TRBJ2-2, with 7 bases identical to TRBD1. The CDR3 contains 16 residues. Germline values: CDR1 MNHNS, CDR2 SASEGT. The V and J ends lost 1 base and 6 bases, in that order; junction bases with no gene match: 8. The CDR3 nucleotides read TGTGCCAGCAGTGAAGTTGTGACAGGGCCCTCCGGGGAGCTGTTTTTT. As protein: CASSEVVTGPSGELFF.

V and J are TRBV15 and TRBJ2-7; 8 bases align to TRBD2. The germline V gene has CDR1 LNHNV and CDR2 YYDKDF (reference sequence). The CDR3 has 15 residues. V shed 3 bases and J 6 bases; nucleotides not matched to a gene: 10. DNA for the CDR3: TGTGCCACCAGCAGGGATCTCCCGGGAGGGCGCGAGCAGTACTTC. This sequence encodes CATSRDLPGGREQYF. Variable domain in full (rest from reference TRBV15 and TRBJ2-7): DAMVIQNPRYQVTQFGKPVTLSCSQTLNHNVMYWYQQKSSQAPKLLFHYYDKDFNNEADTPDNFQSRRPNTSFCFLDIRSPGLGDTAMYLCATSRDLPGGREQYFGPGTRLTVT.